What follows are 12 T cell receptor beta chains derived from one specimen sequenced in a study of T-cell reconstitution after alpha-beta-depleted transplantation in children. Unique molecular identifiers were used to barcode this TCRbeta library. TCRdb re-called the PCR reads with MiXCR, one entry per CDR3 protein. The sample lists more than 40,000 distinct CDR3 sequences; approximately 8.7% were seen once. The source material was PBMCs, mostly from graft donor cells, sampled 60 days after TCRalphabeta/CD19-depleted stem cell transplant. The receptors come from a male patient aged 2 to 10 who had a stem cell transplant for chronic granulomatous disease, so the T cells may come from the graft donor.

The rearrangement links TRBV20-1 to TRBJ2-7; D is possibly TRBD1 or TRBD2 (6 bases each). The CDR3 totals 12 residues. Germline V gives CDR1 DFQATT, CDR2 SNEGSKA (reference sequence). V shed 7 bases and J shed 3 bases, with 13 bases lying between them. CDR3 bases: TGCAGTGTACCGGAGGGGGGCTACGAGCAGTACTTC. It specifies CSVPEGGYEQYF.

The sample holds many counts of this clonotype. The chain recombines TRBV20-1 with TRBJ2-5; 9 bases agree with TRBD2. The CDR3 covers 14 residues. The trim removed 6 bases at V and 4 bases at J, leaving 9 bases unmatched. The germline V gene encodes CDR1 DFQATT and CDR2 SNEGSKA (reference sequence). The CDR3 DNA sequence: TGCAGTGCAGAGGCGGGAGGGCGGATAGAGACCCAGTACTTC. Translating gives CSAEAGGRIETQYF.

In its sample, this clonotype was seen many times. The CDR3 is CASIQRDYDEQYF. CDR3 nucleotide sequence: TGTGCGAGTATCCAGCGGGATTATGACGAGCAGTACTTC. This rearrangement joins TRBV2 to TRBJ2-7; 7 nucleotides align to TRBD2. The length of the CDR3 is 13 residues. In germline, CDR1 is SNHLY, CDR2 FYNNEI.

In its sample, this clonotype was seen many times. The rearrangement joins TRBV5-1 to TRBJ2-5; TRBD2 matches at 7 bases. CDR1 is SGHRS and CDR2 is YFSETQ in the germline V gene. The ends lost 0 bases at V and 4 bases at J; junction bases unmatched: 3. This CDR3 spans 14 amino acids. Here the CDR3 DNA reads TGCGCCAGCAGCTTGGAAACTAGCGTAGAGACCCAGTACTTC. Protein: CASSLETSVETQYF.

This clonotype was recorded at least ten times. The J gene is TRBJ2-7, the V gene TRBV5-1; a possible D gene is TRBD1 (6 bases). CDR1 and CDR2 (germline): SGHRS, YFSETQ. Trimming took off 2 bases at V and 4 bases at J, with 13 bases between the two ends. The CDR3 sequence is 14 residues long. For the CDR3, the DNA is TGCGCCAGCAGCTTAACAGGGCAGACTTACGAGCAGTACTTC. Amino acid sequence: CASSLTGQTYEQYF.

At least ten counts were recorded for this clonotype. The chain recombines TRBV2 with TRBJ1-1; D might be TRBD1 (6 bases). Germline CDR1 is SNHLY and CDR2 is FYNNEI. The V end was cut by 9 bases, the J end by 1 base, with 12 bases between. This CDR3 is built from 13 residues. The CDR3 protein is CASPTGENTEAFF. The CDR3 DNA follows: TGTGCCAGTCCGACAGGAGAGAACACTGAAGCTTTCTTT.

J is TRBJ2-7 and V is TRBV3-1, with 9 bases matching TRBD2. The CDR3 has 20 residues. Trimming took 4 bases from V and 0 from J; bases not matched to a gene: 19. CDR1 and CDR2 (germline): LGHDT, YNNKEL (reference sequence). As DNA, the CDR3 is TGTGCCAGCAGCCCGACCCTAGCCGCGGGAGGGCCGGGAAGCTCCTACGAGCAGTACTTC. Translation: CASSPTLAAGGPGSSYEQYF.

This chain connects TRBV6-2 or TRBV6-3 to TRBJ2-1, with TRBD2 matching 9 bases. V gave up 6 bases and J gave up 7 bases; unmatched junction bases: 10. CDR1 and CDR2 from the germline V gene are MNHEY and SVGEGT. There are 15 residues in the CDR3. CDR3 loop: CASRGGRAPRNEQFF. The DNA for the CDR3 is TGTGCCAGCAGAGGCGGGAGGGCCCCCCGGAATGAGCAGTTCTTC.

The V call is TRBV7-9, the J call TRBJ2-2; tentatively, D is TRBD2 (5 bases). CDR1 is SEHNR, CDR2 FQNEAQ, per germline (reference sequence). The CDR3 is 15 amino acids. The germline V and J ends were trimmed by 2 bases and 4 bases, with 11 bases remaining between them. The chain's CDR3 is CASSLTEAPTGELFF. In nucleotides, the CDR3 is TGTGCCAGCAGCTTAACGGAGGCCCCCACCGGGGAGCTGTTTTTT. The full variable domain, its missing parts supplied by reference TRBV7-9 and TRBJ2-2, is DTGVSQNPRHKITKRGQNVTFRCDPISEHNRLYWYRQTLGQGPEFLTYFQNEAQLEKSRLLSDRFSAERPKGSFSTLEIQRTEQGDSAMYLCASSLTEAPTGELFFGEGSRLTVL.

A single count supports this clonotype. The CDR3 DNA sequence: TGTGCCAGCAGCTTACTAGGAAAGTACGAGCAGTACTTC. Residues: CASSLLGKYEQYF. The J gene is TRBJ2-7, the V gene TRBV7-2; no firm D call. The CDR3 consists of 13 residues. Per germline, CDR1 SGHTA and CDR2 FQGNSA. The V and J ends lost 2 bases and 4 bases respectively, with 9 bases between them.

This clonotype appeared a few times. CDR3 protein: CASSLGPSSAYGYTF. CDR3 sequence (DNA): TGTGCCAGCAGCTTGGGACCTTCATCCGCCTATGGCTACACCTTC. V usage is TRBV5-6 and J usage is TRBJ1-2; D is ambiguous. Germline-derived CDR1 and CDR2 are SGHDT and YYEEEE. There are 15 residues in the CDR3. V lost 0 bases and J 4 bases, leaving 13 bases between the germline ends. The full variable domain, rest sourced from reference TRBV5-6 and TRBJ1-2, is DAGVTQSPTHLIKTRGQQVTLRCSPKSGHDTVSWYQQALGQGPQFIFQYYEEEERQRGNFPDRFSGHQFPNYSSELNVNALLLGDSALYLCASSLGPSSAYGYTFGSGTRLTVV.

This clonotype showed up many times. The chain is built from TRBV30 and TRBJ2-1; 15 positions agree with TRBD2. V gave up 3 bases and J gave up 12 bases; unmatched junction bases: 9. CDR3 length equals 15 residues. CDR1 GTSNPN and CDR2 SVGIG come from the germline V gene (reference sequence). This CDR3 is CAWRSGLAGGSGQFF. For the CDR3, the DNA is TGTGCCTGGAGGTCTGGACTAGCGGGAGGGTCGGGGCAGTTCTTC.